The 22 T cell receptor beta chains in this list originate from one sample, sequenced in a study of beta chain features in type 1 diabetes. Isolated RNA was reverse transcribed in full, so expressed TCRB transcripts were sequenced. Some clones are missing from TCRdb's copy, which holds only in-frame ones; the method was immunoSEQ multiplex PCR. Of under 450,000 clones in the sample, about 14% were seen once. The sequencing input was naive CD4+ T cells from blood. The receptors were sampled from a woman aged 18-35 years in good health.

V usage is TRBV7-9 and J usage is TRBJ2-5; D might be TRBD2 (5 bases). V was clipped by 0 bases and J by 5 bases, with 10 bases between them. This CDR3 is built from 14 residues. Germline CDR1 reads SEHNR; CDR2 reads FQNEAQ (reference sequence). The CDR3 DNA is TGTGCCAGCAGCTTAGCAGAAGCGGTTGAGACCCAGTACTTC. Translated, it gives CASSLAEAVETQYF.

The table lists this clone with a few counts. This rearrangement joins TRBV7-3 to TRBJ2-7; 11 bases are a match to TRBD2. The germline gives CDR1 SGHTA, CDR2 FQGTGA. With 4 bases clipped from V and 6 bases from J, the junction kept 5 bases outside the gene matches. The CDR3 is 14 residues long. CDR3 region: CASSSGLAETEQYF. The CDR3 region has the DNA TGTGCCAGCAGCTCGGGACTAGCGGAGACCGAGCAGTACTTC.

The V gene is TRBV7-2, the J gene TRBJ2-1; D gene unclear. Germline CDR1 is SGHTA and CDR2 is FQGNSA. Between the trimmed V and J ends, which lost 7 bases and 7 bases, there was a span of 20 bases. The CDR3 extends over 15 amino acids. The CDR3 coding sequence is TGTGCCAGCACTCAGGTGGTTCACCCTAATAATGAGCAGTTCTTC. It translates to CASTQVVHPNNEQFF. Drawing the rest from reference TRBV7-2 and TRBJ2-1, the complete variable domain is GAGVSQSPSNKVTEKGKDVELRCDPISGHTALYWYRQSLGQGLEFLIYFQGNSAPDKSGLPSDRFSAERTGGSVSTLTIQRTQQEDSAVYLCASTQVVHPNNEQFFGPGTRLTVL.

The chain recombines TRBV29-1 with TRBJ1-1, with TRBD1 as a possible D gene (6 bases). Germline V gene sequence: CDR1 SQVTM, CDR2 ANQGSEA. This CDR3 comprises 11 residues. Trimming took 4 bases from V and 4 from J, leaving 7 bases between them. The CDR3 sequence is CSVGTATEAFF. The CDR3 region has the DNA TGCAGCGTTGGGACAGCCACTGAAGCTTTCTTT.

The chain is built from TRBV4-1 and TRBJ2-5; 10 nucleotides align to TRBD2. This CDR3 is built from 15 residues. V lost 5 bases to trimming and J lost 4 bases; unmatched junction nucleotides: 7. The germline V gene encodes CDR1 MGHRA and CDR2 YSYEKL. The CDR3 here is CASSSLAGGAETQYF. The CDR3 nucleotides read TGCGCCAGCAGCTCATTAGCGGGAGGAGCAGAGACCCAGTACTTC.

About this clone itself: Other DNA sequences from this sample encode an identical CDR3 as well. This chain joins TRBV29-1 and TRBJ1-1, with a tentative D call TRBD1 (6 bases). Trimming took 6 bases from V and 2 from J, leaving 10 bases between them. The CDR3 length is 12 residues. Germline loops: CDR1 SQVTM, CDR2 ANQGSEA. CDR3 bases: TGCAGCGTAGGACAGACCAACACTGAAGCTTTCTTT. Its translation is CSVGQTNTEAFF. The full variable domain, rest sourced from reference TRBV29-1 and TRBJ1-1, is SAVISQKPSRDICQRGTSLTIQCQVDSQVTMMFWYRQQPGQSLTLIATANQGSEATYESGFVIDKFPISRPNLTFSTLTVSNMSPEDSSIYLCSVGQTNTEAFFGQGTRLTVV.

This clone has only a few counts. The chain uses TRBV30 and TRBJ1-1; 7 bases map to TRBD1. The CDR3 spans 12 residues. V gave up 7 bases and J gave up 6 bases; unmatched junction bases: 8. Germline V gene data show CDR1 as GTSNPN and CDR2 as SVGIG (reference sequence). This chain's CDR3 is CASTGSVAEAFF. In nucleotides, the CDR3 is TGTGCCTCGACAGGGTCGGTGGCTGAAGCTTTCTTT.

This chain joins TRBV4-1 and TRBJ2-3; D is perhaps TRBD2 (7 bases). The length of the CDR3 is 16 residues. Germline V lookup: CDR1 MGHRA, CDR2 YSYEKL. V was trimmed by 0 bases and J by 1 base, leaving 11 bases between them. In DNA form, the CDR3 reads TGCGCCAGCAGCCAAGATTGGGGGGGCGGCACAGATACGCAGTATTTT. Translating gives CASSQDWGGGTDTQYF.

This clone was counted between two and nine times. The J gene is TRBJ2-7, the V gene TRBV5-1, with D possibly matching TRBD1 (5 bases). This CDR3 spans 13 amino acids. Germline CDR1 SGHRS, CDR2 YFSETQ. V was shortened by 1 base and J by 4 bases, with 9 bases between the two germline ends. For the CDR3, the DNA is TGCGCCAGCAGCTTGCCAGGGCAATACGAGCAGTACTTC. Protein sequence: CASSLPGQYEQYF.

This clone occurred a few times. V gene TRBV11-2 combines with J gene TRBJ2-7, with TRBD2 matching 10 bases. Germline trimming cut 4 bases from V and 3 bases from J; bases unmatched to any gene: 6. From germline, CDR1 is SGHAT and CDR2 FQNNGV. The CDR3 sequence is 15 residues long. CDR3 residues: CASSSPASGGYEQYF. The CDR3 DNA follows: TGTGCCAGCAGCTCCCCGGCTAGCGGGGGCTACGAGCAGTACTTC.

The V gene is TRBV7-3, the J gene TRBJ2-1; D remains unclear. Germline V CDR1 and CDR2: SGHTA, FQGTGA. Trimming pared 5 bases from V and 4 bases from J, leaving 3 bases between. The CDR3 spans 11 residues. The chain's CDR3 is CASSEYNEQFF. In DNA form, the CDR3 reads TGTGCCAGCAGCGAGTACAATGAGCAGTTCTTC.

This clone was counted only a few times. CDR3 residues: CAISATVYGYTF. In DNA form, the CDR3 reads TGTGCCATCAGTGCGACAGTCTATGGCTACACCTTC. The V call is TRBV10-3, the J call TRBJ1-2, with D maybe TRBD1 (5 bases). The ends were cut back, 4 bases at V and 4 bases at J, with 7 bases in the middle. The CDR3 is 12 amino acids. CDR1 is ENHRY and CDR2 is SYGVKD in the germline V gene.

The chain combines TRBV27 with TRBJ2-5, with a weak D call TRBD2 (5 bases). The germline gives CDR1 MNHEY, CDR2 SMNVEV (reference sequence). V was trimmed by 5 bases and J by 1 base, leaving 14 bases between them. The CDR3 length is 15 residues. DNA for the CDR3: TGTGCCAGCAGTCGGGGAAGTGAGATCCAAGAGACCCAGTACTTC. Translating it yields CASSRGSEIQETQYF.

This clone has only a few counts. V and J are TRBV29-1 and TRBJ1-1; 7 bases map to TRBD1. The CDR3 has 14 residues. Germline trimming cut 6 bases from V and 4 bases from J; bases unmatched to any gene: 11. The germline V gene has CDR1 SQVTM and CDR2 ANQGSEA. The CDR3 reads CSVEGRQGVTEAFF. The CDR3 region has the DNA TGCAGCGTCGAGGGCCGACAGGGAGTCACTGAAGCTTTCTTT.

This clone came up a few times. CDR3 region: CASSSRRGATGELFF. In nucleotides, the CDR3 is TGTGCCAGCAGCTCCCGGCGGGGGGCCACCGGGGAGCTGTTTTTT. This rearrangement joins TRBV11-1 to TRBJ2-2, with 8 bases aligning to TRBD2. Germline V gene sequence: CDR1 SGHAT, CDR2 FQDESV (reference sequence). CDR3 length equals 15 residues. Trimming cost V 4 bases and J 4 bases; bases outside gene matches: 5.

This clone has only a few counts. The J gene is TRBJ2-1, the V gene TRBV28; D remains unclear. Trimming pared 5 bases from V and 9 bases from J, leaving 11 bases between. Germline CDR1 and CDR2: MDHEN and SYDVKM. The CDR3 sequence is 12 residues long. The CDR3 nucleotides are TGTGCCAGCAGTCCCCGACTGACTGAGCAGTTCTTC. This sequence encodes CASSPRLTEQFF.

J is TRBJ1-5 and V is TRBV7-9; TRBD1 aligns across 10 bases. From germline, CDR1 is SEHNR and CDR2 FQNEAQ (reference sequence). The trim removed 4 bases at V and 7 bases at J, leaving 7 bases unmatched. The CDR3 contains 15 residues. The chain's CDR3 is CASSSGQGNRQPQHF. The CDR3 DNA sequence: TGTGCCAGCAGCTCGGGACAGGGGAATCGACAGCCCCAGCATTTT.

This clone was seen a few times. This chain's CDR3 is CASSLARDRGPLEQYF. The CDR3 nucleotides read TGTGCCAGCAGCTTAGCCCGCGACAGGGGGCCGCTCGAGCAGTACTTC. The J gene is TRBJ2-7, the V gene TRBV7-9, with TRBD1 matching 10 bases. This CDR3 comprises 16 residues. Germline CDR1 and CDR2: SEHNR and FQNEAQ (reference sequence). Germline trimming cut 0 bases from V and 6 bases from J; bases unmatched to any gene: 8.

This chain uses TRBV13 with TRBJ2-1; 9 bases map to TRBD2. The CDR3 has 12 amino acids. Germline CDR1 PRHDT, CDR2 FYEKMQ (reference sequence). V lost 5 bases to trimming and J lost 10 bases; unmatched junction nucleotides: 3. CDR3 residues: CASSVAGVEQFF. In nucleotides, the CDR3 is TGTGCCAGCAGCGTAGCGGGAGTAGAGCAGTTCTTC.

This clone was seen a few times. The V call is TRBV7-3, the J call TRBJ1-2; 7 positions agree with TRBD1. Trimming removed 5 bases from V and 0 bases from J; junction bases left unmatched: 3. Germline CDR1 reads SGHTA; CDR2 reads FQGTGA. The CDR3 is 14 amino acids. The CDR3 loop reads CASSAGTANYGYTF. Written as DNA, the CDR3 is TGTGCCAGCAGCGCCGGGACAGCTAACTATGGCTACACCTTC.

In its sample, this clone was seen a few times. The gene calls are TRBV29-1 and TRBJ2-5; maybe TRBD1 (6 bases). CDR1 is SQVTM, CDR2 ANQGSEA, per germline. The ends were cut back, 6 bases at V and 5 bases at J, with 16 bases in the middle. There are 13 residues in the CDR3. In DNA, the CDR3 is TGCAGCGTGACCGGCAGGGGCAGGGAGACCCAGTACTTC. Translated: CSVTGRGRETQYF.

In its sample, this clone was seen a few times. The chain uses TRBV28 and TRBJ2-7; tentative D call: TRBD1 (6 bases). Between the trimmed V and J ends, which lost 6 bases and 2 bases, there was a span of 11 bases. Germline loops: CDR1 MDHEN, CDR2 SYDVKM. The CDR3 spans 13 residues. The CDR3 spells CASSGDKPYEQYF. The CDR3 DNA sequence: TGTGCCAGCAGCGGGGACAAGCCCTACGAGCAGTACTTC.